This T cell receptor beta chain was captured in a study of control samples from healthy donors and cancer patients. The method was immunoSEQ multiplex PCR; TCRdb's version includes in-frame clones alone and lacks a portion of them. The sample contains 140,000 to 150,000 clones, roughly 89% of which appear only once. Per the germline V gene, CDR1 is MGHDK and CDR2 is SYGVNS. J lost 1 base, V lost 1 base, and 3 bases had no gene match. The CDR3 contains 15 residues. The chain has TRBV25-1 and TRBJ1-1, with 7 positions matching TRBD1. The sample was blood. This TCR came from a man aged 30 to 45 in good health. CDR3 DNA sequence: TGTGCCAGCAGTGAATCCGGGACAGCGAACACTGAAGCTTTCTTT. Amino acid sequence: CASSESGTANTEAFF.